The clone carrying this TCR beta chain has only a few counts. What it binds is not known. Combining a sample-barcoded 5' primer with a J-beta primer mix, a second PCR ran for about 6 to 12 cycles. TCRdb passed the 5' RACE reads through MiXCR, listing each CDR3 protein once. This table has hundreds of thousands of distinct CDR3 sequences, 40% to 50% appearing once. The authors isolated at least 7 million PBMCs per sample. The data are from a study of blood T cells in healthy people across ages. Study-level findings and limits: TCR beta diversity per million T cells fell roughly linearly with age. Donor CMV status was unknown, possibly confounding expanded clonotype changes.

This CDR3 spans 13 amino acids. Trimming took off 6 bases at V and 5 bases at J, with 14 bases between the two ends. This clonotype was obtained from a man in his fifties or sixties in good health. The sequenced sample consisted of blood. The J gene is TRBJ2-7, the V gene TRBV12-3 or TRBV12-4; D is possibly TRBD2 (5 bases). The DNA of the CDR3 is TGTGCCAGCAGACCGGGTGCGGGTAACGAGCAGTACTTC. Residues: CASRPGAGNEQYF.